The clone carrying this TCR beta chain has only one observation. There are 16 residues in the CDR3. Germline V gives CDR1 SGHNT, CDR2 YYREEE (reference sequence). Trimming took 2 bases from V and 4 from J, leaving 16 bases between them. This record belongs to a study of CD8 T cells in Susac syndrome. Peripheral blood CD8+ and CD4+ T cells were profiled by TCR beta sequencing. Healthy donors constituted the control group, matched for age and sex. Through negative isolation, CD4+ and CD8+ T cells were obtained, while TEMRA cells were enriched using FACS. With random hexamers, about 0.5 to 1 ug RNA was reverse transcribed. Amplification of the TCR beta CDR3 was carried out by immunoSEQ multiplex PCR, which spanned a total of 54 Vbeta and 13 Jbeta segments. TCRdb called the immunoSEQ multiplex PCR reads again in MiXCR, with one record for every CDR3 protein. The data show around 190,000 distinct CDR3 sequences, with approximately 95% seen just once and 0.08% to 0.11% held by the top ten.

The sequence was collected from a human donor in good health. The genes are TRBV5-4 and TRBJ2-1; tentative D call: TRBD2 (6 bases). Sequenced sample: CD4+ T cells from PBMCs. The CDR3 here is CASSFEKGTVYNEQFF. The CDR3 region has the DNA TGTGCCAGCAGCTTCGAGAAGGGGACTGTATACAATGAGCAGTTCTTC.